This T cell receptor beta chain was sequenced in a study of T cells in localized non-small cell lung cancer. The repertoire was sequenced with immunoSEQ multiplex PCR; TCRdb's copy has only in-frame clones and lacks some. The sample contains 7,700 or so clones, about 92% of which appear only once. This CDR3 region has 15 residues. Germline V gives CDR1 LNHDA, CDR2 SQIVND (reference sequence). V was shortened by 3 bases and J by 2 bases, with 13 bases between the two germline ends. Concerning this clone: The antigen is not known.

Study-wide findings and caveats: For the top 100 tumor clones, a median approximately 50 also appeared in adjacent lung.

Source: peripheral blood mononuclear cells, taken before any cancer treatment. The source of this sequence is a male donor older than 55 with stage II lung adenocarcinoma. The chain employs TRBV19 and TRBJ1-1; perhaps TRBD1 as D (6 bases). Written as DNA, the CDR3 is TGTGCCAGTAGTATGTTCGGGGGCCCTAACACTGAAGCTTTCTTT. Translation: CASSMFGGPNTEAFF.